This T cell receptor beta chain emerged from a study of cytomegalovirus exposure and HLA in healthy donors. Findings of the study overall: The authors confirmed in vitro that a few CMV-associated chains were specific for CMV antigens. The study put 150 or so TCR beta chains on its list as cytomegalovirus-associated. Fewer N-insertions than the roughly 670-donor mean were reportedly shown by an Asian-associated ancestry cluster in a later analysis. Across HLA loci, a later analysis found differing TCR association rates, with DRB1 most and HLA-C fewest.

On this clone itself: The antigen is undetermined.

The CDR3 spans 15 residues. The V and J ends lost 3 bases and 5 bases, in that order; junction bases with no gene match: 3. Germline V lookup: CDR1 KGHSH, CDR2 LQKENI. The study ran its PCR with 60 Vbeta and 13 Jbeta primers. TCRdb's table, derived via immunoSEQ multiplex PCR, lists solely in-frame clones and lacks some. This table holds around 150,000 clones, 65% to 80% found once. The sequenced sample consisted of PBMCs. The chain joins TRBV18 to TRBJ2-7; 14 bases are shared with TRBD2. The receptor was isolated from a man in his forties in good health and CMV-seronegative. The CDR3 DNA sequence: TGTGCCAGCTCACCGGGACTAGCGGGAGATGACGAGCAGTACTTC. It yields the protein CASSPGLAGDDEQYF.